This entry lists 27 T cell receptor beta chains sequenced from one sample in a study of human T cells and chemical hapten exposure. Described time point: patch test 2, 6 weeks after DPC sensitization. The sample's treatment: therapeutic diphenylcyclopropenone sensitization with weekly scalp DPC. Each CDR3 protein is one row after TCRdb ran MiXCR on the RACE reads. The sample records around 75,000 distinct CDR3 sequences, 10% being singletons. The source material was whole blood, sampled in connection with sensitization to the hapten diphenylcyclopropenone (DPC). Source of these receptors: a woman between 45 and 65 years old with alopecia areata. Some clones in this sample may be carry-over from other donors' samples.

CDR3 sequence: CASSALSGSQYNEQFF. CDR3 bases: TGTGCCAGCAGCGCCTTAAGCGGGAGCCAATACAATGAGCAGTTCTTC. The V and J genes are TRBV3-1 and TRBJ2-1, with TRBD2 matching over 8 bases. This CDR3 spans 16 amino acids. After removal of 5 bases from V and 4 bases from J, the junction contained 10 bases not matched to a gene. CDR1 is LGHDT and CDR2 is YNNKEL in the germline V gene (reference sequence).

This clonotype was found many times. The rearrangement uses TRBV20-1 and TRBJ2-1, with 11 bases that match TRBD2. The trim removed 4 bases at V and 7 bases at J, leaving 9 bases unmatched. CDR3 length equals 15 residues. Per germline, CDR1 DFQATT and CDR2 SNEGSKA (reference sequence). The CDR3 here is CSAMGTSGSSNEQFF. CDR3 coding DNA: TGCAGTGCTATGGGCACTAGCGGGAGTTCTAATGAGCAGTTCTTC.

This clonotype was counted at least ten times. The chain recombines TRBV7-6 with TRBJ1-3; D is unresolved. Germline CDR1 reads SGHVS; CDR2 reads FNYEAQ. Trimming left V 6 bases short and J 0 bases short, with 12 bases between. This CDR3 has 15 residues. CDR3 DNA sequence: TGTGCCAGCAGGGACCTCGCAGCCTCTGGAAACACCATATATTTT. Its translation: CASRDLAASGNTIYF.

This clonotype was seen a few times. This chain links TRBV20-1 with TRBJ1-6, with 8 nucleotides matching TRBD1. CDR3 size: 16 residues. J lost 7 bases, V lost 0 bases, and 8 bases had no gene match. The V gene's germline CDR1 is DFQATT and CDR2 SNEGSKA (reference sequence). The CDR3 loop is CSARDLYRGKNSPLHF. CDR3 sequence (DNA): TGCAGTGCTAGAGATCTATACAGGGGGAAGAATTCACCCCTCCACTTT.

This clonotype was observed a handful of times. This sequence joins TRBV30 and TRBJ1-5; TRBD1 agrees at 7 bases. V was pared by 2 bases and J by 0 bases, with 7 bases of the junction left unmatched. CDR3 size: 16 residues. Looked up from germline, CDR1 is GTSNPN and CDR2 is SVGIG (reference sequence). The CDR3 region is CAWSTETGRSNQPQHF. CDR3 sequence (DNA): TGTGCCTGGAGTACCGAGACAGGGCGTAGCAATCAGCCCCAGCATTTT.

This clonotype was seen ten or more times. This chain connects TRBV28 to TRBJ2-2; tentatively, D is TRBD2 (7 bases). The V gene lost 5 bases and the J gene lost 5 bases, with 15 bases spanning the gap. The V gene's germline CDR1 is MDHEN and CDR2 SYDVKM. The length of the CDR3 is 15 residues. The CDR3 DNA sequence: TGTGCCAGCAGTCTGTGGGGGCGGGGGACCGGGGAGCTGTTTTTT. Protein product: CASSLWGRGTGELFF.

This clonotype was detected ten times or more. V gene TRBV19 combines with J gene TRBJ2-1; D unclear. The CDR3 extends over 12 amino acids. V lost 4 bases to trimming and J lost 3 bases, with 4 bases between them. Per the germline V gene, CDR1 is LNHDA and CDR2 is SQIVND (reference sequence). CDR3 bases: TGTGCCAGTAGTACCCTCTACAATGAGCAGTTCTTC. Its translation is CASSTLYNEQFF.

This clonotype has just a few counts. V and J are TRBV12-3 or TRBV12-4 and TRBJ2-7, with 7 bases that match TRBD2. The V segment lost 6 bases and the J segment 2 bases; nucleotides outside the gene matches: 7. This CDR3 has 14 amino acids. The CDR3 coding sequence is TGTGCCAGCAGACAAAGCGGGACCCCCTACGAGCAGTACTTC. Its translation: CASRQSGTPYEQYF.

This clonotype was observed a handful of times. The CDR3 here is CASSPDPETTQYF. In nucleotides, the CDR3 is TGTGCCAGCTCCCCGGACCCGGAGACGACCCAGTACTTC. The genes are TRBV18 and TRBJ2-5; no clear D. The V gene lost 6 bases and the J gene lost 7 bases, with 15 bases spanning the gap. Germline V lookup: CDR1 KGHSH, CDR2 LQKENI. CDR3 length equals 13 residues.

This clonotype was observed at least ten times. This chain links TRBV29-1 with TRBJ2-5, with TRBD1 identical over 9 bases. The CDR3 is made up of 15 amino acids. J gave up 2 bases and V 7 bases, and 11 bases lay outside the gene matches. Germline CDR1 reads SQVTM; CDR2 reads ANQGSEA. This CDR3 is CSGLPRDRAQETQYF. CDR3 DNA: TGCAGCGGACTGCCCCGGGACAGGGCGCAAGAGACCCAGTACTTC.

This clonotype counts as medium-sized. J is TRBJ1-6 and V is TRBV7-9, with 7 positions matching TRBD1. With V trimmed by 4 bases and J by 6 bases, 12 bases remained unmatched. Germline CDR1 reads SEHNR; CDR2 reads FQNEAQ (reference sequence). The CDR3 extends over 17 amino acids. DNA for the CDR3: TGTGCCAGCAGCTCCCACGATCGGACAGGCTTTAATTCACCCCTCCACTTT. Translation: CASSSHDRTGFNSPLHF.

This rearrangement joins TRBV20-1 to TRBJ2-3; 13 nucleotides agree with TRBD2. V lost 3 bases and J lost 4; bases outside the gene matches: 4. CDR1 is DFQATT and CDR2 is SNEGSKA in the germline V gene (reference sequence). CDR3 length: 15 amino acids. CDR3 coding DNA: TGCAGTGCTAGGGCCACTAGCGGGAGGGCAGATACGCAGTATTTT. This encodes CSARATSGRADTQYF.

Ten or more counts support this clonotype. The chain carries TRBV12-3 or TRBV12-4 and TRBJ1-1; 12 bases line up with TRBD1. The CDR3 length is 14 residues. Trimming took 5 bases from V and 3 from J; bases not matched to a gene: 1. CDR3 loop: CASSGTGGYTEAFF. In DNA form, the CDR3 reads TGTGCCAGCAGTGGGACAGGGGGCTACACTGAAGCTTTCTTT.

This clonotype was picked up many times. The chain's CDR3 is CAWSAPTALNTEAFF. For the CDR3, the DNA is TGTGCCTGGAGTGCGCCGACAGCCTTGAACACTGAAGCTTTCTTT. The genes are TRBV30 and TRBJ1-1, with D possibly being TRBD1 (5 bases). Germline V gives CDR1 GTSNPN, CDR2 SVGIG (reference sequence). Trimming took off 1 base at V and 0 bases at J, with 12 bases between the two ends. The CDR3 sequence is 15 residues long.

This clonotype was observed a handful of times. This sequence joins TRBV19 and TRBJ2-1; TRBD1 is a possible D gene (5 bases). The CDR3 consists of 18 residues. Deletions cut 2 bases from V and 0 bases from J, with 17 bases between. Germline CDR1 is LNHDA and CDR2 is SQIVND (reference sequence). DNA for the CDR3: TGTGCCAGTAGTATATATGGGGCGGCGGTTAGCTCCTACAATGAGCAGTTCTTC. Encoded protein: CASSIYGAAVSSYNEQFF.

This clonotype was counted ten times or more. The rearrangement links TRBV28 to TRBJ1-5; 8 positions agree with TRBD1. J gave up 2 bases and V 7 bases, and 7 bases lay outside the gene matches. This CDR3 comprises 15 residues. Germline V gives CDR1 MDHEN, CDR2 SYDVKM. The CDR3, as DNA: TGTGCCAGCACCCCGACAGGGGAAGGCAATCAGCCCCAGCATTTT. Translation gives CASTPTGEGNQPQHF. Based on the CDR3 plus reference TRBV28 and TRBJ1-5, the full variable domain is DVKVTQSSRYLVKRTGEKVFLECVQDMDHENMFWYRQDPGLGLRLIYFSYDVKMKEKGDIPEGYSVSREKKERFSLILESASTNQTSMYLCASTPTGEGNQPQHFGDGTRLSIL.

Only a few counts were recorded for this clonotype. This chain uses TRBV19 with TRBJ1-2; D perhaps matches TRBD1 (6 bases). V was pared by 6 bases and J by 4 bases, with 18 bases between. This CDR3 has 15 amino acids. The germline CDR1 and CDR2 sequences are LNHDA and SQIVND (reference sequence). The CDR3: CASRDSGTTPYGYTF. CDR3 nucleotide sequence: TGTGCCAGTAGGGACTCCGGGACAACTCCCTATGGCTACACCTTC.

Comment on this clonotype: A much larger clone differs by one base, so this may be a read error. No conserved phenylalanine or tryptophan is present at the end of the CDR3, so a read error is the likely explanation. The V gene is TRBV7-9, the J gene TRBJ1-5, with TRBD1 identical over 7 bases. The V and J ends lost 5 bases and 2 bases, in that order; junction bases with no gene match: 6. Germline V gene sequence: CDR1 SEHNR, CDR2 FQNEAQ (reference sequence). This CDR3 is 15 amino acids long. The CDR3 DNA is TGTGCCAGCAGCCCTGACAGGGTGGGCAATCAGCCCCAGCATTTA. Its protein product is CASSPDRVGNQPQHL.

V usage is TRBV28 and J usage is TRBJ1-1; D gene ambiguous. V lost 8 bases and J 8 bases, leaving 15 bases between the germline ends. The length of the CDR3 is 12 residues. Germline CDR1 and CDR2: MDHEN and SYDVKM. The CDR3 spells CASFDRGLEAFF. Written as DNA, the CDR3 is TGTGCCAGCTTTGACCGGGGTCTCGAAGCTTTCTTT.

The CDR3 nucleotides read TGTGCCAGCAGTTTCCGACAGGGCTACGAGCAGTACTTC. This encodes CASSFRQGYEQYF. This chain uses TRBV28 with TRBJ2-7; 7 bases are a match to TRBD1. With 3 bases clipped from V and 3 bases from J, the junction kept 2 bases outside the gene matches. The germline gives CDR1 MDHEN, CDR2 SYDVKM. This CDR3 has 13 amino acids.

The chain employs TRBV5-1 and TRBJ2-1, with 11 bases fitting TRBD2. Germline loops: CDR1 SGHRS, CDR2 YFSETQ. The CDR3 spans 17 residues. V was clipped by 4 bases and J by 3 bases; unmatched bases: 9. The CDR3 reads CASSMGLAARSYNEQFF. In DNA, the CDR3 is TGCGCCAGCAGCATGGGACTAGCGGCAAGAAGCTACAATGAGCAGTTCTTC.

This clonotype showed up many times. J is TRBJ2-3 and V is TRBV2, with D possibly called TRBD1 or TRBD2 (5 bases each). Trimming pared 5 bases from V and 2 bases from J, leaving 17 bases between. Germline V lookup: CDR1 SNHLY, CDR2 FYNNEI. This CDR3 contains 16 residues. The CDR3 reads CASSPPPRGITDTQYF. The CDR3 DNA reads as TGTGCCAGCAGTCCTCCCCCCCGGGGCATCACAGATACGCAGTATTTT. Full variable domain (outside the CDR3, taken from reference TRBV2 and TRBJ2-3): EPEVTQTPSHQVTQMGQEVILRCVPISNHLYFYWYRQILGQKVEFLVSFYNNEISEKSEIFDDQFSVERPDGSNFTLKIRSTKLEDSAMYFCASSPPPRGITDTQYFGPGTRLTVL.

CDR3 sequence (DNA): TGTGCCAGCAGAGGGGACGGTGAAGCTTTCTTT. Protein product: CASRGDGEAFF. The chain uses TRBV9 and TRBJ1-1, with D possibly matching TRBD1 (5 bases). This CDR3 spans 11 amino acids. Germline V gene data show CDR1 as SGDLS and CDR2 as YYNGEE. V lost 5 bases and J lost 7, with 9 bases in between. Full variable domain (rest looked up from reference TRBV9 and TRBJ1-1): DSGVTQTPKHLITATGQRVTLRCSPRSGDLSVYWYQQSLDQGLQFLIQYYNGEERAKGNILERFSAQQFPDLHSELNLSSLELGDSALYFCASRGDGEAFFGQGTRLTVV.

This clonotype has just a few counts. This sequence joins TRBV14 and TRBJ2-2; D not resolved. Trimming took 1 base from V and 4 from J, leaving 19 bases between them. The germline V gene encodes CDR1 SGHDN and CDR2 FVKESK. CDR3 length: 18 residues. The CDR3 spells CASSQVRWSIKATGELFF. CDR3 coding DNA: TGTGCCAGCAGCCAAGTAAGGTGGAGTATAAAGGCCACCGGGGAGCTGTTTTTT.

This clonotype was detected ten times or more. The rearrangement links TRBV29-1 to TRBJ1-1; no firm D call. CDR1 and CDR2 (germline): SQVTM, ANQGSEA. V gave up 8 bases and J gave up 4 bases, with 17 bases separating them. The CDR3 spans 13 residues. The CDR3 region is CSPARKSGTEAFF. CDR3 sequence (DNA): TGCAGCCCGGCCCGGAAAAGTGGCACTGAAGCTTTCTTT.

This clonotype was observed many times. The CDR3 nucleotides read TGCAGCGTTGATACTTACACCTTC. Translating gives CSVDTYTF. The chain combines TRBV29-1 with TRBJ1-2; no clear D. The germline gives CDR1 SQVTM, CDR2 ANQGSEA. This CDR3 comprises 8 residues. The ends were cut back, 3 bases at V and 11 bases at J, with 4 bases in the middle. Full variable domain (rest looked up from reference TRBV29-1 and TRBJ1-2): SAVISQKPSRDICQRGTSLTIQCQVDSQVTMMFWYRQQPGQSLTLIATANQGSEATYESGFVIDKFPISRPNLTFSTLTVSNMSPEDSSIYLCSVDTYTFGSGTRLTVV.

This clonotype was counted ten times or more. V gene TRBV29-1 combines with J gene TRBJ2-1; 12 bases fit TRBD2. CDR1 SQVTM and CDR2 ANQGSEA come from the germline V gene. This CDR3 is built from 19 residues. The trim removed 3 bases at V and 0 bases at J, leaving 12 bases unmatched. The CDR3 region has the DNA TGCAGCGTTGACTCCTCTGGACTAGCGGGACGAAGCTCCTACAATGAGCAGTTCTTC. Translated, it gives CSVDSSGLAGRSSYNEQFF.